This T cell receptor (beta chain) emerged from a study of a mutant IDH1 vaccine in newly diagnosed glioma (dated by TCRdb to 2020 to 2023). Broadly, across the study: The approximately 33 treated patients were roughly 62% male and roughly 40% female, with a mean age of around 40 years. Peripheral blood samples were drawn at six visits, namely V03 (baseline), V05, V07, V10, V12 and V13. Before enrollment, patients had received standard therapy of radiotherapy alone, temozolomide alone, or radiochemotherapy with temozolomide; most received the combination. For exploratory analyses, some 24 treated patients had longitudinal TCRB deep sequencing done wherever samples were available.

Concerning this clone: Its antigen target is currently unknown. Per-base qualities were not stored, and no clone one base away is much larger.

Overall study results and their limits: Changes in the top peripheral T cell clonotypes picked up by TCRB sequencing did not appear to be linked to pseudoprogression. The authors stated that sample limitations prevented analyses of patient blood samples from being reproduced. Availability determined which PBMC samples were chosen for TCRB deep sequencing. Vaccine-induced immune responses across multiple MHC alleles were detected in over 80% of patients.

Libraries were constructed by the immunoSEQ multiplex PCR assay. Following the manufacturer's protocol, the hsTCRB Kit was used to amplify rearranged TCR beta chain sequences. Sequencing of TCRB libraries was carried out on an Illumina MiSeq. Processing in the source paper ran as follows. The kit vendor's proprietary platform handled demultiplexing, trimming and gene mapping. This is the immuneACCESS table as TCRdb keeps it, with only in-frame sequences that have V and J called. A part of the clones is gone; compared with another copy, unresolved V genes explain less than half, and the rest is unexplained. V and J calls and clone size are those listed in that table; D and trimming were worked out from the DNA. The sample has approximately 20,000 clones on record, approximately 85% of them singletons. 5% to 5.5% of the sample goes to the ten largest clones. The intended sense of this specimen's time point label: baseline, week 1 (first vaccination visit). The treatment or condition label, as the study defines it: pre-vaccination baseline after standard-of-care therapy. The donors had newly diagnosed IDH1-mutant astrocytomas of WHO grade 3 or 4 that showed loss of nuclear ATRX. The samples were drawn from NOA16, a multicentre, single-arm, open-label phase I trial in Germany that tested a mutant IDH1 peptide vaccine in humans for the first time. Visit V03 blood draws served as the baseline sample for immunogenicity testing. The DNeasy Blood and Tissue Kit was used to extract genomic DNA from EDTA blood for TCRB sequencing.

The CDR3 numbers 14 residues from cysteine through phenylalanine. CDR3 DNA only is kept here, 42 bases in frame from base 1. Trimming removed 5 bases from V and 3 bases from J, leaving 11 bases between the germline ends. From a lookup of the germline V gene, CDR1 and CDR2 are SGHTA and FQGNSA. The chain is encoded by TRBV7-2 joined to TRBJ1-5; the D gene assignment is ambiguous. This specimen was PBMCs, taken from a glioma patient treated with radiotherapy, temozolomide or both. This receptor was taken from a middle-aged man with glioma. The CDR3 corresponds to CASSVVATNQPQHF. The nucleotide sequence reads as follows: TGTGCCAGCAGCGTTGTGGCGACCAATCAGCCCCAGCATTTT.